Below, 13 T cell receptor beta chains from the same sample are listed, as sequenced in a study of blood T cell repertoires in COVID-19. Generated by immunoSEQ multiplex PCR, the TCRdb table keeps only in-frame clones and is missing some. The sample lists under 300,000 clones; roughly 87% were seen once. The material sequenced was peripheral blood. The source is a woman aged 40 to 50 who had recovered from COVID-19.

The chain employs TRBV5-6 and TRBJ2-5, with a possible D match to TRBD2 (6 bases). Deletions cut 2 bases from V and 5 bases from J, with 13 bases between. The germline V gene encodes CDR1 SGHDT and CDR2 YYEEEE. CDR3 length: 14 amino acids. CDR3 residues: CASSLRDSPETQYF. In DNA form, the CDR3 reads TGTGCCAGCAGCTTACGGGACTCTCCCGAGACCCAGTACTTC.

The chain has TRBV24-1 and TRBJ2-5; D is perhaps TRBD2 (5 bases). The CDR3 extends over 16 amino acids. From germline, CDR1 is KGHDR and CDR2 SFDVKD. Trimming shortened V by 4 bases and J by 0 bases, and 14 bases separated the two germline ends. The CDR3 region has the DNA TGTGCCACCAGTGAGTTGGGGAGATTGAACCAAGAGACCCAGTACTTC. It is translated as CATSELGRLNQETQYF.

V gene TRBV4-2 combines with J gene TRBJ2-3, with TRBD2 matching over 12 bases. The CDR3 consists of 17 residues. V lost 3 bases and J lost 6; bases outside the gene matches: 10. Per germline, CDR1 LGHNA and CDR2 YNFKEQ. The chain's CDR3 is CASSQPTTSGGLDTQYF. DNA of the CDR3: TGTGCCAGCAGCCAGCCCACTACTAGCGGGGGGCTGGATACGCAGTATTTT.

J is TRBJ2-7 and V is TRBV6-5; D uncertain. The germline V gene encodes CDR1 MNHEY and CDR2 SVGAGI. CDR3 length equals 15 residues. V dropped 6 bases and J dropped 0 bases, with 15 bases sitting between them. The CDR3 bases are TGTGCCAGCAGCGGTAGTCGGTCCTCCTCCTACGAGCAGTACTTC. Encoded protein: CASSGSRSSSYEQYF.

The sample holds one count of this clone. This rearrangement joins TRBV4-2 to TRBJ2-3; maybe TRBD2 (6 bases). The CDR3 loop spans 16 amino acids. V was cut by 0 bases and J by 6 bases, with 16 bases left in between. Germline V CDR1 and CDR2: LGHNA, YNFKEQ. The CDR3 bases are TGTGCCAGCAGCCAAGAATTGACTAGTGGGGCGGATACGCAGTATTTT. It specifies CASSQELTSGADTQYF.

The chain links TRBV7-2 to TRBJ2-2; the D is unclear. The length of the CDR3 is 14 residues. Per germline, CDR1 SGHTA and CDR2 FQGNSA. The V end lost 1 base, the J end lost 8 bases, and 11 bases lay between the germline ends. CDR3 amino acids: CASSLDGNPGELFF. DNA of the CDR3: TGTGCCAGCAGCTTAGATGGCAACCCTGGGGAGCTGTTTTTT.

This sequence joins TRBV6-4 and TRBJ2-7; D unresolved. Trimming removed 6 bases at V and 6 bases at J, with 27 bases between. This CDR3 contains 17 residues. Germline CDR1 reads MRHNA; CDR2 reads SNTAGT. In DNA form, the CDR3 reads TGTGCCAGCAGAGCGACCGTTCCGACCCGCCTTTACCCCGAGCAGTACTTC. It yields the protein CASRATVPTRLYPEQYF.

The J gene is TRBJ1-2, the V gene TRBV25-1; no clear D gene. Germline values: CDR1 MGHDK, CDR2 SYGVNS. The length of the CDR3 is 12 residues. V gave up 4 bases and J gave up 5 bases, with 8 bases separating them. The chain's CDR3 is CASSVGEYGYTF. DNA of the CDR3: TGTGCCAGCAGTGTCGGGGAATATGGCTACACCTTC.

V usage is TRBV9 and J usage is TRBJ1-1; TRBD1 might be the D (6 bases). CDR3 length: 16 amino acids. V dropped 3 bases and J dropped 7 bases, with 22 bases sitting between them. CDR1 is SGDLS, CDR2 YYNGEE, per germline. The DNA for the CDR3 is TGTGCCAGCAGCGGTGCAGGGGTATTTGATAAGAGTGAAGCTTTCTTT. Translated, it gives CASSGAGVFDKSEAFF.

The chain joins TRBV2 to TRBJ1-5; D remains ambiguous. CDR1 and CDR2 from the germline V gene are SNHLY and FYNNEI. Trimming left V 6 bases short and J 9 bases short, with 12 bases between. This CDR3 comprises 12 residues. The CDR3 nucleotides are TGTGCCAGCAGCCAAGGACTAGGGCCCCAGCATTTT. It yields the protein CASSQGLGPQHF.

This clone has only one observation. The rearrangement uses TRBV10-3 and TRBJ2-1; 12 bases match TRBD2. Germline assignment: CDR1 ENHRY and CDR2 SYGVKD. CDR3 length equals 16 residues. V was pared by 0 bases and J by 8 bases, with 5 bases of the junction left unmatched. CDR3 protein: CAISESTRLAGDEQFF. CDR3 coding DNA: TGTGCCATCAGTGAGTCGACCAGACTAGCGGGAGATGAGCAGTTCTTC.

V gene TRBV11-2 combines with J gene TRBJ1-2; TRBD1 is a possible D gene (5 bases). The CDR3 sequence is 16 residues long. Trimming shortened V by 4 bases and J by 8 bases, and 23 bases separated the two germline ends. Germline CDR1 is SGHAT and CDR2 is FQNNGV. CDR3 sequence (DNA): TGTGCCAGCAGCTCGGTTCCGAGGGGCCACGCGGGGGGCTACACCTTC. Translation gives CASSSVPRGHAGGYTF. The full variable domain, its missing parts supplied by reference TRBV11-2 and TRBJ1-2, is EAGVAQSPRYKIIEKRQSVAFWCNPISGHATLYWYQQILGQGPKLLIQFQNNGVVDDSQLPKDRFSAERLKGVDSTLKIQPAKLEDSAVYLCASSSVPRGHAGGYTFGSGTRLTVV.

This chain joins TRBV27 and TRBJ2-2, with 9 bases identical to TRBD2. The CDR3 is 14 residues long. Losses at the gene ends were 5 bases for V and 6 bases for J; bases not matched to a gene: 4. Per the germline V gene, CDR1 is MNHEY and CDR2 is SMNVEV (reference sequence). The chain's CDR3 is CASSAIAGAGELFF. CDR3 DNA sequence: TGTGCCAGCAGTGCCATAGCGGGAGCCGGGGAGCTGTTTTTT.